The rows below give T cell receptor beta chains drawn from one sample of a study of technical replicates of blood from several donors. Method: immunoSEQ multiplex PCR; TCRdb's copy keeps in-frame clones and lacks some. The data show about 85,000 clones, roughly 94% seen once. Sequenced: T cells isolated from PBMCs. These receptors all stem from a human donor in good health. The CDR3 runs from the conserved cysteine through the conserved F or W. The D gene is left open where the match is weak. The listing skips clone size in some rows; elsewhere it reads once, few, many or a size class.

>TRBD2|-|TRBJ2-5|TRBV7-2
CASSLIVGLADQETQYF
TGTGCCAGCAGCTTAATTGTGGGACTAGCGGACCAAGAGACCCAGTACTTC
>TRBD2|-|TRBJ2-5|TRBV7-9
CASSFRRLAGLETQYF
TGTGCCAGCAGCTTTCGCCGACTAGCGGGACTGGAGACCCAGTACTTC
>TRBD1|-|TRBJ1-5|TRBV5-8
CASSFKGQAYQPQHF
TGTGCCAGCAGCTTCAAGGGACAGGCTTATCAGCCCCAGCATTTT
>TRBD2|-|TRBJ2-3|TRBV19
CASMGRWGRGETNTQYF
TGTGCCAGTATGGGAAGATGGGGGCGGGGGGAAACGAATACGCAGTATTTT
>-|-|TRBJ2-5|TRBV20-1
CSARDLRRLYF
TGCAGTGCTAGAGATCTAAGGCGGCTATACTTC
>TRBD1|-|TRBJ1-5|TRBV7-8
CASSSRPRGRNQPQHF
TGTGCCAGCAGCTCGCGCCCCAGGGGGCGGAATCAGCCCCAGCATTTT
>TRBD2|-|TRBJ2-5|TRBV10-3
CAISESSSGSTQETQYF
TGTGCCATCAGTGAGTCCTCTAGCGGGAGTACCCAAGAGACCCAGTACTTC
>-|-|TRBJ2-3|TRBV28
CASSSRLEDTQYF
TGTGCCAGCAGTTCCCGACTGGAGGATACGCAGTATTTT
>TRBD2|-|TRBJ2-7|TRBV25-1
CASSEGLVPYEQYF
TGTGCCAGCAGTGAGGGACTAGTCCCCTACGAGCAGTACTTC
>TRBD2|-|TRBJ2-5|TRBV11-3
CASSLMGGGETQYF
TGTGCCAGCAGCTTAATGGGCGGGGGAGAGACCCAGTACTTC
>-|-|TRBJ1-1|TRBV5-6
CASSSFFYTGYLEAFF
TGTGCCAGCAGCTCCTTCTTTTATACAGGGTATCTCGAAGCTTTCTTT
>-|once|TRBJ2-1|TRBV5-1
CASSPGVSDSYNEQFF
TGCGCCAGCAGCCCCGGTGTTAGCGACTCCTACAATGAGCAGTTCTTC
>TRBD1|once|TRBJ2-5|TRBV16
CASSQGWDRVEETQYF
TGTGCCAGCAGCCAAGGCTGGGACAGGGTTGAAGAGACCCAGTACTTC
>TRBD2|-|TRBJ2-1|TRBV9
CASSAGLAGGNEQFF
TGTGCCAGCAGCGCGGGACTAGCGGGAGGTAATGAGCAGTTCTTC
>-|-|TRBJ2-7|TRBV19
CASSNRGNSYEQYF
TGTGCCAGTAGTAATAGAGGCAACTCCTACGAGCAGTACTTC
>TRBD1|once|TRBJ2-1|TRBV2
CASTVGLPGTEYYNEQFF
TGTGCCAGCACCGTAGGGTTGCCCGGGACAGAATACTACAATGAGCAGTTCTTC
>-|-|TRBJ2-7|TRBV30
CAWDLGDRDSYEQYF
TGTGCCTGGGACTTAGGAGACAGAGACTCCTACGAGCAGTACTTC
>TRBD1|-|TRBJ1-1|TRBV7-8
CASSLGDREFSEAFF
TGTGCCAGCAGCTTAGGAGACAGGGAATTTTCTGAAGCTTTCTTT
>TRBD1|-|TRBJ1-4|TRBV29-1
CSVGQGGHEKLFF
TGCAGCGTGGGACAGGGGGGACATGAAAAACTGTTTTTT
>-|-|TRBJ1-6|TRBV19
CASTGKRSPLHF
TGTGCCAGTACAGGGAAGAGATCACCCCTCCACTTT
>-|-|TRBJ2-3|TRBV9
CASSASDSRSTDTQYF
TGTGCCAGCAGCGCTTCGGACAGTCGCAGCACAGATACGCAGTATTTT
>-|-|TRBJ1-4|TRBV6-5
CASKSGDTTNEKLFF
TGTGCCAGCAAGTCTGGGGACACAACTAATGAAAAACTGTTTTTT
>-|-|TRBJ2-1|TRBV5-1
CASSAGLLGNEQFF
TGCGCCAGCAGCGCGGGGCTTCTGGGCAATGAGCAGTTCTTC
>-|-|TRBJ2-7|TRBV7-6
CASSRSPVSYEQYF
TGTGCCAGCAGCCGAAGTCCAGTTTCCTACGAGCAGTACTTC
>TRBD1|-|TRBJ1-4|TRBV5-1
CASSWGDSNEKLFF
TGCGCCAGCAGCTGGGGGGACAGCAATGAAAAACTGTTTTTT
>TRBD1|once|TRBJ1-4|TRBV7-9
CASSLSGQGIKEKLFF
TGTGCCAGCAGCTTAAGCGGACAGGGGATAAAGGAAAAACTGTTTTTT
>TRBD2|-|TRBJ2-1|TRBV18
CASSSTSGSSYNEQFF
TGTGCCAGCTCGTCGACTAGCGGGAGCTCCTACAATGAGCAGTTCTTC
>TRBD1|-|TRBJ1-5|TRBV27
CASTRTGGGNQPQHF
TGTGCCAGCACCCGGACAGGGGGCGGCAATCAGCCCCAGCATTTT
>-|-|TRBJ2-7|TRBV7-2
CASSLAAPTYEQYF
TGTGCCAGCAGCTTAGCCGCTCCTACCTACGAGCAGTACTTC
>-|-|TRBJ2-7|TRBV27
CASSLSPVSYEQYF
TGTGCCAGCAGTTTATCGCCAGTATCCTACGAGCAGTACTTC
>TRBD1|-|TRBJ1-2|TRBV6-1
CASSEPGQGNGYTF
TGTGCCAGCAGTGAACCGGGACAGGGGAATGGCTACACCTTC
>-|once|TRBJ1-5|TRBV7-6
CASSRTGTMGQPQHF
TGTGCCAGCAGTAGGACGGGGACTATGGGACAGCCCCAGCATTTT
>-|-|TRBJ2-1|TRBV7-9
CASSLGLVLHEQFF
TGTGCCAGCAGCTTAGGCCTAGTATTGCATGAGCAGTTCTTC
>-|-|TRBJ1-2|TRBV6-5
CASTGGAEYGYTF
TGTGCCAGCACTGGGGGCGCGGAATATGGCTACACCTTC
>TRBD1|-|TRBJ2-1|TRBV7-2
CASSPSRDRGRNEQFF
TGTGCCAGCAGCCCATCCCGGGACAGGGGACGGAATGAGCAGTTCTTC
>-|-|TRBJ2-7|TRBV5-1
CASSPGGLNLYEQYF
TGCGCCAGCAGCCCAGGGGGGCTTAATCTTTACGAGCAGTACTTC
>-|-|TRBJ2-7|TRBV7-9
CASSLGGSSDSYEQYF
TGTGCCAGCAGCTTAGGGGGAAGTAGTGACAGCTACGAGCAGTACTTC
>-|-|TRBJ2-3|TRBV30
CAWSALGGGRTDTQYF
TGTGCCTGGAGTGCCTTGGGGGGGGGCCGCACAGATACGCAGTATTTT
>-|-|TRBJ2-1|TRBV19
CASSKGTLVLSYNEQFF
TGTGCCAGTAGTAAGGGGACATTAGTATTATCCTACAATGAGCAGTTCTTC